This entry is about one T cell receptor (beta chain). Study processing details: By means of reference gene primer amplification, nucleated cell counts were estimated. Repertoires were generated with immunoSEQ multiplex PCR, while TCRdb's copy carries only in-frame clones and drops some. That table gives V, J and clone size, and the DNA gave D and trimming. The profile shows approximately 260,000 clones, 70% to 90% of them singletons. CDR1 and CDR2 from the germline V gene are SEHNR and FQNEAQ (reference sequence). The CDR3 has 16 amino acids. With 1 base clipped from V and 0 bases from J, the junction kept 5 bases outside the gene matches. These data originate in a study of blood T cell repertoires in COVID-19.

The chain links TRBV7-9 to TRBJ2-5; 7 bases align to TRBD2. Sequencing was carried out using PBMCs or T cells enriched from blood (not recorded which). The sequence came from a woman aged 40-49 years with acute COVID-19. The CDR3 spells CASSLGRETYQETQYF. The CDR3 DNA reads TGTGCCAGCAGCTTAGGGCGGGAGACCTACCAAGAGACCCAGTACTTC.